This passage covers 24 T cell receptor beta chains from one sample sequenced in a study of breast tumors, draining lymph nodes, adjacent tissues (dated by TCRdb to the mid-2010s). Library creation used multiplex PCR. Instrument used: Illumina HiSeq 2000. The public reads were run again by TCRdb, first through fastp at Q25 and then through MiXCR, and only productive beta chains were kept. Entries that share a CDR3 protein sequence are merged under the most common genes and DNA. The sample data list approximately 60,000 distinct CDR3 sequences, and around 60% of these were observed just once. Of the sample, around 19% is held by the ten largest clones. Source material: breast tumor tissue. Receptor source: a female donor with breast cancer. Some clones in this sample may be carry-over from other donors' samples.

This clonotype was picked up a small number of times. The CDR3 region is CAWSVLSGPYNEQFF. For the CDR3, the DNA is TGTGCCTGGAGTGTACTAAGCGGACCTTACAATGAGCAGTTCTTC. This chain uses TRBV30 with TRBJ2-1, with D possibly TRBD2 on 5 matching bases. Germline CDR1 reads GTSNPN; CDR2 reads SVGIG (reference sequence). The CDR3 is made up of 15 amino acids. The V end lost 0 bases, the J end lost 4 bases, and 13 bases lay between the germline ends. Looking up the rest from reference TRBV30 and TRBJ2-1 gives the full variable domain: SQTIHQWPATLVQPVGSPLSLECTVEGTSNPNLYWYRQAAGRGLQLLFYSVGIGQISSEVPQNLSASRPQDRQFILSSKKLLLSDSGFYLCAWSVLSGPYNEQFFGPGTRLTVL.

This clonotype was counted a few times. The chain employs TRBV7-9 and TRBJ2-7; TRBD1 agrees at 10 bases. After removal of 5 bases from V and 5 bases from J, the junction contained 6 bases not matched to a gene. The CDR3 has 14 amino acids. From germline, CDR1 is SEHNR and CDR2 FQNEAQ (reference sequence). The CDR3 DNA reads as TGTGCCAGCAGCCCGACAGGGGGCAGCGACGAGCAGTACTTC. It translates to CASSPTGGSDEQYF.

The V gene is TRBV15, the J gene TRBJ2-1, with a tentative D call TRBD1 (6 bases). Trimming pared 8 bases from V and 5 bases from J, leaving 16 bases between. The V gene's germline CDR1 is LNHNV and CDR2 YYDKDF (reference sequence). The CDR3 spans 14 residues. The CDR3 bases are TGTGCCACCTTTGACAGGACGAAGGACAATGAGCAGTTCTTC. Protein sequence: CATFDRTKDNEQFF.

The table lists this clonotype with many counts. The genes are TRBV4-2 and TRBJ1-5; 9 nucleotides match TRBD1. V trimming: 4 bases; J trimming: 1 base; junction bases outside the gene matches: 5. CDR3 size: 16 residues. Germline lookup yields CDR1 LGHNA and CDR2 YNFKEQ. The chain's CDR3 is CASSPHRGQSNQPQHF. As DNA, the CDR3 is TGTGCCAGCAGCCCGCACAGGGGGCAGAGCAATCAGCCCCAGCATTTT.

V usage is TRBV19 and J usage is TRBJ2-5, with TRBD2 identical over 12 bases. CDR3 length equals 20 residues. Losses at the gene ends were 5 bases for V and 7 bases for J; bases not matched to a gene: 23. Germline assignment: CDR1 LNHDA and CDR2 SQIVND (reference sequence). DNA of the CDR3: TGTGCCAGTAGTCCTAAGGGACTAGCGGGCGTAACCGCCGGACGGGGGACCCAGTACTTC. Residues: CASSPKGLAGVTAGRGTQYF.

The chain combines TRBV5-5 with TRBJ1-2; no clear D. V was clipped by 0 bases and J by 4 bases, with 13 bases between them. The CDR3 sequence is 15 residues long. The germline V gene encodes CDR1 SGHKS and CDR2 YYEKEE (reference sequence). The CDR3 region is CASSLGNSGRYGYTF. In DNA, the CDR3 is TGTGCCAGCAGCTTGGGTAACAGCGGCCGCTATGGCTACACCTTC. Variable domain in full (rest from reference TRBV5-5 and TRBJ1-2): DAGVTQSPTHLIKTRGQQVTLRCSPISGHKSVSWYQQVLGQGPQFIFQYYEKEERGRGNFPDRFSARQFPNYSSELNVNALLLGDSALYLCASSLGNSGRYGYTFGSGTRLTVV.

V gene TRBV2 combines with J gene TRBJ2-1, with a tentative D call TRBD1 (6 bases). This CDR3 has 15 amino acids. Between the trimmed V and J ends, which lost 3 bases and 7 bases, there was a span of 16 bases. Germline V lookup: CDR1 SNHLY, CDR2 FYNNEI. The CDR3 region has the DNA TGTGCCAGCAGTGACAGGGGCCGAGGAGAGAATGAGCAGTTCTTC. It translates to CASSDRGRGENEQFF.

This clonotype was detected once. The CDR3 is CASGTSGSGNEQFF. Written as DNA, the CDR3 is TGTGCCAGTGGGACTAGCGGGAGTGGGAATGAGCAGTTCTTC. The V call is TRBV27, the J call TRBJ2-1, with 14 bases fitting TRBD2. Per germline, CDR1 MNHEY and CDR2 SMNVEV (reference sequence). V trimming: 9 bases; J trimming: 7 bases; junction bases outside the gene matches: 5. This CDR3 is built from 14 residues.

The chain combines TRBV5-1 with TRBJ1-1, with TRBD1 as a possible D gene (5 bases). Germline values: CDR1 SGHRS, CDR2 YFSETQ. The CDR3 has 15 residues. V lost 3 bases to trimming and J lost 3 bases, with 15 bases between them. The CDR3 protein is CASSSSPEGYTEAFF. The CDR3 DNA follows: TGCGCCAGCAGCTCTTCCCCGGAGGGGTACACTGAAGCTTTCTTT.

This clonotype was seen many times. The chain combines TRBV15 with TRBJ2-1, with D possibly being TRBD1 or TRBD2 (5 bases each). The CDR3 has 13 residues. V was shortened by 0 bases and J by 11 bases, with 11 bases between the two germline ends. Germline CDR1 is LNHNV and CDR2 is YYDKDF (reference sequence). CDR3 protein: CATSRDLEGKQFF. The CDR3 nucleotides are TGTGCCACCAGCAGAGATCTCGAGGGGAAGCAGTTCTTC.

The CDR3 region has the DNA TGTGCCAGCAGCTTAAGAGGGACAGGGGCCTACGAGCAGTACTTC. It is translated as CASSLRGTGAYEQYF. The chain combines TRBV7-8 with TRBJ2-7; 10 nucleotides agree with TRBD1. This CDR3 is built from 15 residues. Germline V lookup: CDR1 SGHVS, CDR2 FQNEAQ. J was trimmed by 2 bases and V by 2 bases; bases with no gene match: 3.

This chain uses TRBV29-1 with TRBJ2-3; D might be TRBD2 (6 bases). The length of the CDR3 is 12 residues. Trimming left V 1 base short and J 8 bases short, with 10 bases between. CDR1 and CDR2 from the germline V gene are SQVTM and ANQGSEA. CDR3 sequence reads: CSVEVAGTTQYF. CDR3 sequence (DNA): TGCAGCGTTGAAGTGGCGGGGACTACGCAGTATTTT.

This chain joins TRBV25-1 and TRBJ2-1; 9 bases match TRBD1. J lost 8 bases, V lost 4 bases, and 9 bases had no gene match. Germline CDR1 is MGHDK and CDR2 is SYGVNS. The CDR3 has 15 residues. The CDR3 region has the DNA TGTGCCAGCAGTGCCCCCCGGACAGGGGAGGATGAGCAGTTCTTC. This translates into CASSAPRTGEDEQFF. The full variable domain, rest sourced from reference TRBV25-1 and TRBJ2-1, is EADIYQTPRYLVIGTGKKITLECSQTMGHDKMYWYQQDPGMELHLIHYSYGVNSTEKGDLSSESTVSRIRTEHFPLTLESARPSHTSQYLCASSAPRTGEDEQFFGPGTRLTVL.

This clonotype was detected many times. The V gene is TRBV19, the J gene TRBJ1-2; tentatively, D is TRBD1 (5 bases). The CDR3 is 12 amino acids. Trimming left V 7 bases short and J 4 bases short, with 10 bases between. The germline gives CDR1 LNHDA, CDR2 SQIVND (reference sequence). The CDR3 spells CASNQGSYGYTF. In DNA, the CDR3 is TGTGCCAGTAATCAGGGTAGCTATGGCTACACCTTC.

Only one count was recorded for this clonotype. This chain uses TRBV7-2 with TRBJ2-7; D gene unclear. The CDR3 is 12 residues long. Per germline, CDR1 SGHTA and CDR2 FQGNSA. The V and J ends lost 5 bases and 1 base respectively, with 6 bases between them. CDR3 nucleotides: TGTGCCAGCAGCCCGGAATCCTACGAGCAGTACTTC. This codes for CASSPESYEQYF.

The chain couples TRBV7-6 to TRBJ1-5; no reliable D call. Germline V lookup: CDR1 SGHVS, CDR2 FNYEAQ. V lost 5 bases and J lost 3, with 20 bases in between. This CDR3 spans 17 amino acids. CDR3 coding DNA: TGTGCCAGCAGCCCCCCTGGGTGGGCAATAGACAATCAGCCCCAGCATTTT. Translated, it gives CASSPPGWAIDNQPQHF. The full variable domain, with the rest looked up from reference TRBV7-6 and TRBJ1-5, is GAGVSQSPRYKVTKRGQDVALRCDPISGHVSLYWYRQALGQGPEFLTYFNYEAQQDKSGLPNDRFSAERPEGSISTLTIQRTEQRDSAMYRCASSPPGWAIDNQPQHFGDGTRLSIL.

There are a few counts of this clonotype. The chain uses TRBV20-1 and TRBJ2-3; D not certain. From germline, CDR1 is DFQATT and CDR2 SNEGSKA (reference sequence). The CDR3 is 13 residues long. The V end lost 3 bases, the J end lost 2 bases, and 9 bases lay between the germline ends. CDR3 residues: CSASGSPTDTQYF. CDR3 in DNA: TGCAGTGCTAGCGGGTCCCCCACAGATACGCAGTATTTT.

The gene calls are TRBV3-1 and TRBJ1-2, with 7 bases that match TRBD1. This CDR3 region has 14 residues. Germline trimming cut 4 bases from V and 8 bases from J; bases unmatched to any gene: 10. CDR1 and CDR2 (germline): LGHDT, YNNKEL (reference sequence). DNA of the CDR3: TGTGCCAGCAGCCCAGACAGGGTGGGTGGCGGCTACACCTTC. This translates into CASSPDRVGGGYTF.

This clonotype has a count of ten or more. Given a much more abundant clone one base away, this may be a read error. The chain is built from TRBV9 and TRBJ2-5; 9 bases are shared with TRBD1. CDR3 length: 15 amino acids. Germline V gene sequence: CDR1 SGDLS, CDR2 YYNGEE. The CDR3 DNA is TGTGCCAGCAGCGTAGGACAGGGGGTTCAAGAGACCCCGTACTTC. Its translation: CASSVGQGVQETPYF.

Regarding this clonotype: A much larger clone is a single base away; this may be a read error. The chain combines TRBV6-2 or TRBV6-3 with TRBJ1-2, with 12 bases that match TRBD1. Trimming cost V 5 bases and J 5 bases; bases outside gene matches: 9. Germline V lookup: CDR1 MNHEY, CDR2 SVGEGT. The CDR3 sequence is 16 residues long. CDR3 loop: CASSPGTGGIPYGYTF. DNA of the CDR3: TGTGCCAGCAGTCCCGGGACAGGGGGCATCCCGTATGGCTACACCTTC.

The chain employs TRBV7-8 and TRBJ2-3; 9 nucleotides line up with TRBD2. The CDR3 has 17 residues. V was clipped by 1 base and J by 11 bases; unmatched bases: 16. Per the germline V gene, CDR1 is SGHVS and CDR2 is FQNEAQ. The CDR3 DNA follows: TGTGCCAGCAGCTTAGGGCTAGCGGGGTGGAGAGAAGGGGGGCAGTATTTT. It is translated as CASSLGLAGWREGGQYF. Filled out from reference TRBV7-8 and TRBJ2-3, the complete variable domain reads GAGVSQSPRYKVAKRGQDVALRCDPISGHVSLFWYQQALGQGPEFLTYFQNEAQLDKSGLPSDRFFAERPEGSVSTLKIQRTQQEDSAVYLCASSLGLAGWREGGQYFGPGTRLTVL.

The J gene is TRBJ2-7, the V gene TRBV7-6; perhaps D is TRBD1 or TRBD2 (5 bases each). The length of the CDR3 is 18 residues. V lost 4 bases and J lost 0, with 22 bases in between. Per the germline V gene, CDR1 is SGHVS and CDR2 is FNYEAQ. In DNA, the CDR3 is TGTGCCAGCAGCTCACCCGGGGCCGGGACGGCGAGCTCCTACGAGCAGTACTTC. This translates into CASSSPGAGTASSYEQYF.

This clonotype was observed a single time. The chain uses TRBV19 and TRBJ2-6; D possibly corresponds to TRBD2 (5 bases). The CDR3 is 17 residues long. CDR1 is LNHDA, CDR2 SQIVND, per germline (reference sequence). Trimming stripped 3 bases from V and 2 bases from J, with 14 bases between. Here the CDR3 reads CASSMEAGITGANVLTF. The CDR3, as DNA: TGTGCCAGTAGTATGGAGGCAGGTATAACTGGGGCCAACGTCCTGACTTTC.

The chain links TRBV7-9 to TRBJ1-5, with no clear D. Germline V gives CDR1 SEHNR, CDR2 FQNEAQ (reference sequence). This CDR3 is built from 11 residues. V was trimmed by 3 bases and J by 15 bases, leaving 12 bases between them. DNA of the CDR3: TGTGCCAGCAGCTTGACTAGCACCCCGCATTTT. Encoded protein: CASSLTSTPHF.